Below, 9 T cell receptor beta chains from the same sample are listed, as sequenced in a study of blood T cells in healthy people across ages. Sample-barcoded 5' priming and a J-beta primer mix drove a second PCR of about 6 to 12 cycles. MiXCR, applied by TCRdb to the 5' RACE reads, yields one record per CDR3 protein. The data contain 800,000 to 1,000,000 distinct CDR3 sequences, roughly 52% of them singletons. Sequenced material: blood. The receptors were gathered from a man aged 30 to 39 in good health.

The chain links TRBV20-1 to TRBJ2-7, with D possibly TRBD2 on 6 matching bases. V dropped 3 bases and J dropped 1 base, with 19 bases sitting between them. The germline V gene encodes CDR1 DFQATT and CDR2 SNEGSKA (reference sequence). The CDR3 extends over 16 amino acids. The CDR3 DNA sequence: TGCAGTGCTAGGTTCCCGCGACGGGGGTGGTCCTACGAGCAGTACTTC. Translation: CSARFPRRGWSYEQYF.

This chain uses TRBV7-2 with TRBJ1-2, with a tentative D call TRBD1 (6 bases). Trimming removed 1 base from V and 5 bases from J, with 11 bases in between. The CDR3 has 14 residues. Germline V lookup: CDR1 SGHTA, CDR2 FQGNSA. CDR3 region: CASSLEGTRYGYTF. CDR3 sequence (DNA): TGTGCCAGCAGCTTAGAAGGGACAAGATATGGCTACACCTTC.

This clonotype was detected only a few times. The chain links TRBV5-1 to TRBJ2-6; D uncertain. Trimming shortened V by 4 bases and J by 1 base, and 12 bases separated the two germline ends. Germline CDR1 reads SGHRS; CDR2 reads YFSETQ. CDR3 size: 16 residues. The CDR3 spells CASSPAQPSGANVLTF. CDR3 bases: TGCGCCAGCAGCCCTGCACAGCCATCTGGGGCCAACGTCCTGACTTTC. Based on the CDR3 plus reference TRBV5-1 and TRBJ2-6, the full variable domain is KAGVTQTPRYLIKTRGQQVTLSCSPISGHRSVSWYQQTPGQGLQFLFEYFSETQRNKGNFPGRFSGRQFSNSRSEMNVSTLELGDSALYLCASSPAQPSGANVLTFGAGSRLTVL.

Ten or more counts support this clonotype. The chain recombines TRBV2 with TRBJ2-1; maybe TRBD1 (6 bases). Germline V lookup: CDR1 SNHLY, CDR2 FYNNEI. This CDR3 has 14 amino acids. V was pared by 6 bases and J by 1 base, with 10 bases between. The CDR3 bases are TGTGCCAGCAGCCGCGGACAGTCCTACAATGAGCAGTTCTTC. Translating it yields CASSRGQSYNEQFF. The full variable domain, rest sourced from reference TRBV2 and TRBJ2-1, is EPEVTQTPSHQVTQMGQEVILRCVPISNHLYFYWYRQILGQKVEFLVSFYNNEISEKSEIFDDQFSVERPDGSNFTLKIRSTKLEDSAMYFCASSRGQSYNEQFFGPGTRLTVL.

The J gene is TRBJ2-1, the V gene TRBV27; D uncertain. The CDR3 runs 13 residues. The germline gives CDR1 MNHEY, CDR2 SMNVEV (reference sequence). V was shortened by 5 bases and J by 10 bases, with 15 bases between the two germline ends. Here the CDR3 reads CASSPDSSYEQFF. The CDR3 DNA reads as TGTGCCAGCAGTCCCGACTCCAGTTACGAGCAGTTCTTC.

The chain uses TRBV25-1 and TRBJ2-6; perhaps TRBD2 as D (5 bases). Germline V gene sequence: CDR1 MGHDK, CDR2 SYGVNS. Trimming shortened V by 4 bases and J by 6 bases, and 10 bases separated the two germline ends. This CDR3 region has 14 residues. The CDR3 bases are TGTGCCAGCAGTGCCCGGGGAGAGGCCAACGTCCTGACTTTC. This sequence encodes CASSARGEANVLTF.

This clonotype was picked up one time. The chain uses TRBV15 and TRBJ2-1, with 7 bases that match TRBD2. The CDR3 spans 16 residues. V was pared by 1 base and J by 4 bases, with 7 bases of the junction left unmatched. Germline CDR1 and CDR2: LNHNV and YYDKDF (reference sequence). The DNA of the CDR3 is TGTGCCACCAGCAGAGTCAGTGGGGGGGTTTACAATGAGCAGTTCTTC. The encoded protein is CATSRVSGGVYNEQFF.

This clonotype was seen only a few times. The chain joins TRBV6-5 to TRBJ1-1, with D hard to call. CDR3 length: 13 amino acids. Germline CDR1 reads MNHEY; CDR2 reads SVGAGI. V was clipped by 2 bases and J by 4 bases, with 8 bases between them. The CDR3 coding sequence is TGTGCCAGCAGTTACGCAAGGATCACTGAAGCTTTCTTT. Protein product: CASSYARITEAFF.

This clonotype came up once. V and J are TRBV3-1 and TRBJ2-3; D is uncertain. V lost 0 bases and J 0 bases, leaving 7 bases between the germline ends. CDR1 and CDR2 (germline): LGHDT, YNNKEL (reference sequence). The CDR3 contains 15 residues. CDR3 sequence (DNA): TGTGCCAGCAGCCAAGATCTCAGAAGCACAGATACGCAGTATTTT. This encodes CASSQDLRSTDTQYF.